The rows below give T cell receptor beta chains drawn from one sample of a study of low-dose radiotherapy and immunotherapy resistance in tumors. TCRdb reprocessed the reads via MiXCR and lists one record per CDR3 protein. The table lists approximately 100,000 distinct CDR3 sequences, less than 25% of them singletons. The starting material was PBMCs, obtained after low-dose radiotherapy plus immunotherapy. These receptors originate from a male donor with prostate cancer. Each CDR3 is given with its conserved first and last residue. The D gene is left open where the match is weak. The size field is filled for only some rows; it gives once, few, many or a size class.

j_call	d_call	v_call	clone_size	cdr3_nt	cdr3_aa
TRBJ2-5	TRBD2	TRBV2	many	TGTGCCAGCAGTGATGCCGACTTCGCGGTAGCGGGGGAAGAGACCCAGTACTTC	CASSDADFAVAGEETQYF
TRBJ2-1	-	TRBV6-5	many	TGTGCCAGCAGTTCGCTGGGGGGTACCTACAATGAGCAGTTCTTC	CASSSLGGTYNEQFF
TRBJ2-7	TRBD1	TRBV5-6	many	TGTGCCAGCCTTCGAAATGGACAGGGGGCCAAGGCCCGCTACGAGCAGTACTTC	CASLRNGQGAKARYEQYF
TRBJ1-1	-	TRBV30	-	TGTGCCTGTCCTACCTCCGGGGTAGGCACTGAAGCTTTCTTT	CACPTSGVGTEAFF
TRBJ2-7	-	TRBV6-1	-	TGTGCCAGCAGTGAAGCCCGCTCCTACGAGCAGTACTTC	CASSEARSYEQYF
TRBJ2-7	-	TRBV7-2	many	TGTGCCAGCAGCTTAATTAGTGGTACAGTACAGCAGCAGTACTTC	CASSLISGTVQQQYF
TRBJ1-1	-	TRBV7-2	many	TGTGCCAGCAGCTTAGCGATGGAGAACACTGAAGCTTTCTTT	CASSLAMENTEAFF
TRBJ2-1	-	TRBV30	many	TGTGCCTGGAGTTTGGTCGGGGCCTACAATGAGCAGTTCTTC	CAWSLVGAYNEQFF
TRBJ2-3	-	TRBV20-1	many	TGCAGTGCTATTAGCGAAAGCACAGATACGCAGTATTTT	CSAISESTDTQYF
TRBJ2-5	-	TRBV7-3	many	TGTGCCAGCAGCTTAAGGCCCGGGGACGCCCAGTACTTC	CASSLRPGDAQYF
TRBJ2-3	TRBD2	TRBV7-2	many	TGTGCCAGCAGCTTTACGGCTAGCGGGGGGGCCTCAATCAATACGCAGTATTTT	CASSFTASGGASINTQYF
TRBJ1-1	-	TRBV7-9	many	TGTGCCAGCAGTCCCCGGGACGGTGGGAAAGCTTTCTTT	CASSPRDGGKAFF
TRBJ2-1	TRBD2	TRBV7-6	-	TGTGCTAGCAGCTTAGTTGGCGGCGGGAGGGGGAATGAGCAGTTCTTC	CASSLVGGGRGNEQFF
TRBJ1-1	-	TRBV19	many	TGTGCCAGTAGTATAACGGAGAACACTGAAGCTTTCTTT	CASSITENTEAFF
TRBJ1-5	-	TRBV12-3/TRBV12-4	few	TGTGCCAGCAGTTTAATAGGGAGCAATCAGCCCCAGCATTTT	CASSLIGSNQPQHF